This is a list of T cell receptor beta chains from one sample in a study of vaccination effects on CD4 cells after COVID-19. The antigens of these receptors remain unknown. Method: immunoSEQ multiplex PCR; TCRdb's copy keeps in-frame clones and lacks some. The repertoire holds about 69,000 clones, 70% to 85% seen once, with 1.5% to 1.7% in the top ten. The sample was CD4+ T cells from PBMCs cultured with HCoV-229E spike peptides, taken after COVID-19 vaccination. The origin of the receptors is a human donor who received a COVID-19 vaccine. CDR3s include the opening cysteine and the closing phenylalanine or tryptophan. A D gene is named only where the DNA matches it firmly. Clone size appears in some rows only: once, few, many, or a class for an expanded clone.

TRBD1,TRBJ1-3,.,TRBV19,TGTGCCAGTCAAAGACAGGGGGCATCTGGAAACACCATATATTTT,CASQRQGASGNTIYF
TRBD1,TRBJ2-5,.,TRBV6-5,TGTGCCCGGAGAGGTACAGGGGAAGAGACCCAGTACTTC,CARRGTGEETQYF
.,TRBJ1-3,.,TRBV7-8,TGTGCCAGCAGCCAACCGGGGGGTCCTGGAAACACCATATATTTT,CASSQPGGPGNTIYF
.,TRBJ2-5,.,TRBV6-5,TGTGCCAGCGGGAGGATAGGGAACTATCAAGAGACCCAGTACTTC,CASGRIGNYQETQYF
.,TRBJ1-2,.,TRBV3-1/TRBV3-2,TGTGCCAGCAGCCAGAATACGAACAGGGATGGGTATGGCTACACCTTC,CASSQNTNRDGYGYTF
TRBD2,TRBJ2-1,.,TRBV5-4,TGTGCCAGCAGCATAGCGGGGGGCTCATACAATGAGCAGTTCTTC,CASSIAGGSYNEQFF
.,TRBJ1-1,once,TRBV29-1,TGCAGCGTTCATAGGGGTGGGGAAGCTTTCTTT,CSVHRGGEAFF
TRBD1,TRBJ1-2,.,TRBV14,TGTGCCAGCAGCCAAGGCCAGACAGGGAACTATGGCTACACCTTC,CASSQGQTGNYGYTF
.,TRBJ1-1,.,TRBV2,TGTGCCAGCAGTGGCACCATTGGGACTGAAGCTTTCTTT,CASSGTIGTEAFF
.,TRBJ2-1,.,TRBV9,TGTGCCAGCAGCCCGGGCTGGGCCTACAATGAGCAGTTCTTC,CASSPGWAYNEQFF
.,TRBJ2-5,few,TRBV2,TGTGCCAGCAGTGTATCGCCGGGGAAAGAGACCCAGTACTTC,CASSVSPGKETQYF
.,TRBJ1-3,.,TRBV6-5,TGTGCCAGCAGTTACTCCTGGGGGCACTCTGGAAACACCATATATTTT,CASSYSWGHSGNTIYF
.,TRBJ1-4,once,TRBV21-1,TGTGCCAGCAGCAAAGAGGGAACTAATGAAAAACTGTTTTTT,CASSKEGTNEKLFF
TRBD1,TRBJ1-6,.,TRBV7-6,TGTGCCAGCAGCTTAGGGGACAGGAGTAATTCACCCCTCCACTTT,CASSLGDRSNSPLHF
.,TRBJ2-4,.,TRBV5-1,TGCGCCAGCAGCTTTGGAGAAACCCTAGCCAAAAACATTCAGTACTTC,CASSFGETLAKNIQYF
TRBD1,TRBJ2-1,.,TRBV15,TGTGCCACCAGCAGAGGCGGCGGGACAGGGATCAATGAGCAGTTCTTC,CATSRGGGTGINEQFF
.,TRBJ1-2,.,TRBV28,TGTGCCAGCAGTTTAAAACCGAATTATGGCTACACCTTC,CASSLKPNYGYTF
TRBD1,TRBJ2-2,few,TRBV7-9,TGTGCCAGCAGCTTATACAGGGGTTCCGGGGAGCTGTTTTTT,CASSLYRGSGELFF
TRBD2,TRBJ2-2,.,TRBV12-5,TGTGCTAGTGGTCCCCTAGCGGGGGTCAACACCGGGGAGCTGTTTTTT,CASGPLAGVNTGELFF
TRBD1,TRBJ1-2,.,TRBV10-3,TGTGCCATCAGGGGGGACAGGCCTAACTATGGCTACACCTTC,CAIRGDRPNYGYTF
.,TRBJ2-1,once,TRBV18,TGTGCCAGCTCACCATTATCCGGTTACAATGAGCAGTTCTTC,CASSPLSGYNEQFF
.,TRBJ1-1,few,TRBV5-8,TGTGCCAGCAGCCTACAGAGGAACACTGAAGCTTTCTTT,CASSLQRNTEAFF
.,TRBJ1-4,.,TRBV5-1,TGCGCCAGCAGCTTGTCGGGCAGCTTCATCACTAATGAAAAACTGTTTTTT,CASSLSGSFITNEKLFF
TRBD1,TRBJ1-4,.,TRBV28,TGTGCCAGCAGTTTATGGTCGACAGGGGGCGGCCATGAAAAACTGTTTTTT,CASSLWSTGGGHEKLFF
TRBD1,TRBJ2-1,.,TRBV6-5,TGTGCCAGTGCCGGGACAGGGATCAATGAGCAGTTCTTC,CASAGTGINEQFF
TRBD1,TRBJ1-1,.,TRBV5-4,TGTGCCAGCAGCGGCAGGGGGTTAGACACTGAAGCTTTCTTT,CASSGRGLDTEAFF
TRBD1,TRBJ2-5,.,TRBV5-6,TGTGCCAGCAGCTTGCACAGGGGTGGAGAGACCCAGTACTTC,CASSLHRGGETQYF
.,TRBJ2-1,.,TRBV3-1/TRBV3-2,TGTGCCAGCAGCCGGGGGGGCCCCTCCTACAATGAGCAGTTCTTC,CASSRGGPSYNEQFF
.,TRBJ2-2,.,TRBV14,TGTGCCAGCAGCCAAGAACCCGCCGGGGAGCTGTTTTTT,CASSQEPAGELFF
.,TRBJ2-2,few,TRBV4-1,TGCGCCAGCAGCCAACGGTCCGGGGAGCTGTTTTTT,CASSQRSGELFF
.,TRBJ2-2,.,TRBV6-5,TGTGCCAGCAGTAACCCAGCGGAGAACACCGGGGAGCTGTTTTTT,CASSNPAENTGELFF
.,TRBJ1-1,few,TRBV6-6,TGTGCCAGCAGTTTGTCCCAGTTGAACACTGAAGCTTTCTTT,CASSLSQLNTEAFF
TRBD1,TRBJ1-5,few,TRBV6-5,TGTGCCACGGGACAGGCCTACCAGCCCCAGCATTTT,CATGQAYQPQHF
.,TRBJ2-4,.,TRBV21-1,TGTGCCAGAGGGGGGGATGCCCAGACAAACTTC,CARGGDAQTNF
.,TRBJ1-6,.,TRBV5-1,TGCGCCAGCAGCTTGCAGGGCGAATATAATTCACCCCTCCACTTT,CASSLQGEYNSPLHF
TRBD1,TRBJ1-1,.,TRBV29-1,TGCAGCGTCCGGGACAGGGGGTTAATGACTGAAGCTTTCTTT,CSVRDRGLMTEAFF
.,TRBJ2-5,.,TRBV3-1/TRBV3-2,TGTGCCAGCAGCCCCCCGGAGTTTTTAGGGACCCAGTACTTC,CASSPPEFLGTQYF
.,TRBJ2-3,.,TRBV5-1,TGCGCCAGCAGCTTGATTGAGGGACTGGGCACAGATACGCAGTATTTT,CASSLIEGLGTDTQYF
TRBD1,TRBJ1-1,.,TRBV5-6,TGTGCCAGCAGCTCGAACAGGGGGCGGACTGAAGCTTTCTTT,CASSSNRGRTEAFF
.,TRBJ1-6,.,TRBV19,TGTGCCAGTAGTATGATAAGGGGACCGATTAATTCACCCCTCCACTTT,CASSMIRGPINSPLHF
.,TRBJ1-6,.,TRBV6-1,TGTGCCAGCAGTGAGACGACGGCCATGTCCAATTCACCCCTCCACTTT,CASSETTAMSNSPLHF
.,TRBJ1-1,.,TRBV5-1,TGCGCCAGCAGCTTGGAAGGGCAGCAAGAAGCTTTCTTT,CASSLEGQQEAFF
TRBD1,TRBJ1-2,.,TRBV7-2,TGTGCCAGCAGCCCTAGGACAGGGACGCCCACTAACTATGGCTACACCTTC,CASSPRTGTPTNYGYTF
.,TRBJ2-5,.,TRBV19,TGTGCCAGTAGTATGTTCCAGGGTGGGGAGACCCAGTACTTC,CASSMFQGGETQYF
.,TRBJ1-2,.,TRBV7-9,TGTGCCAGCAGCCCGCGGGGGGATGGCTACACCTTC,CASSPRGDGYTF
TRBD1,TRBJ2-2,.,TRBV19,TGTGCCAGCTGCCGAACGCTGAGGACAGGGAACACCGGGGAGCTGTTTTTT,CASCRTLRTGNTGELFF
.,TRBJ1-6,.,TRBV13,TGTGCCAGCAGCTTGGACGGCAATTCACCCCTCCACTTT,CASSLDGNSPLHF
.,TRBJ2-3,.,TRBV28,TGTGCCAGCAGTGGGCAGGGGCGGGTTCCCCCAGATACGCAGTATTTT,CASSGQGRVPPDTQYF
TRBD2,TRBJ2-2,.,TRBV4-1,TGCGCCAGCAGCCCACAAATAGCGGGGGGGTCTTCCGGGGAGCTGTTTTTT,CASSPQIAGGSSGELFF
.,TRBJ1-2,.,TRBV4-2,TGTGCCAGCAGCCAAGATGAGGTCGGGGCCGGTGGCTACACCTTC,CASSQDEVGAGGYTF
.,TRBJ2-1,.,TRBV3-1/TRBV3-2,TGTGCCAGCAGCCAAGATACGACTGTGGGCCGTGAGCAGTTCTTC,CASSQDTTVGREQFF
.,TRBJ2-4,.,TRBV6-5,TGTGCCAGCAGATCGGACCTTCAGGACATTCAGTACTTC,CASRSDLQDIQYF
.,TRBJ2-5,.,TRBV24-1,TGTGCCACCAGTGCCCTGCACCAAGAGACCCAGTACTTC,CATSALHQETQYF
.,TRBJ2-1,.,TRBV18,TGTGCCAGCTCCCTAACGGGACGACCCTACAATGAGCAGTTCTTC,CASSLTGRPYNEQFF
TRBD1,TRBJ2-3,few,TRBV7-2,TGTGCCAGCACCCCGGGACAGATCACAGATACGCAGTATTTT,CASTPGQITDTQYF